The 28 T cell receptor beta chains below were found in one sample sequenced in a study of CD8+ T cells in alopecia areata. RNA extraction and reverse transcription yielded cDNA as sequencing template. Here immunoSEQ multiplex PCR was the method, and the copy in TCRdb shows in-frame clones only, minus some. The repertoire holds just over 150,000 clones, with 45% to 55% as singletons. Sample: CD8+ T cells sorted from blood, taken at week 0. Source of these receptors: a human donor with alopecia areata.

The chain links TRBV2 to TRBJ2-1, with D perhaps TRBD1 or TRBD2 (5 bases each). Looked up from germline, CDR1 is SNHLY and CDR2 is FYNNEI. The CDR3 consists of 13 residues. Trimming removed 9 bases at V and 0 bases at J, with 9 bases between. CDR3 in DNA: TGTGCCAGGGGGGTCAACTCCTACAATGAGCAGTTCTTC. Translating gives CARGVNSYNEQFF.

The CDR3: CAIRFRVNTGELFF. In nucleotides, the CDR3 is TGTGCCATCAGATTCAGGGTGAACACCGGGGAGCTGTTTTTT. The chain couples TRBV10-3 to TRBJ2-2; D perhaps matches TRBD1 (5 bases). Trimming left V 6 bases short and J 1 base short, with 9 bases between. The CDR3 covers 14 residues. From germline, CDR1 is ENHRY and CDR2 SYGVKD.

Written as DNA, the CDR3 is TGTGCCAGCAGCGTAGGCAGTGCCGGGGAGCTGTTTTTT. Protein product: CASSVGSAGELFF. V and J are TRBV9 and TRBJ2-2; no firm D call. V lost 0 bases and J 6 bases, leaving 6 bases between the germline ends. Germline V lookup: CDR1 SGDLS, CDR2 YYNGEE. The CDR3 extends over 13 amino acids.

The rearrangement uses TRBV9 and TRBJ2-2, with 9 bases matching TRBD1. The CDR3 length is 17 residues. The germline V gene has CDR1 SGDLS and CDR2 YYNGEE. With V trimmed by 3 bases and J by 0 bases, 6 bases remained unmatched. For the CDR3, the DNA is TGTGCCAGCAGCGCCACGGGGACAGGGACGAACACCGGGGAGCTGTTTTTT. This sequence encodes CASSATGTGTNTGELFF.

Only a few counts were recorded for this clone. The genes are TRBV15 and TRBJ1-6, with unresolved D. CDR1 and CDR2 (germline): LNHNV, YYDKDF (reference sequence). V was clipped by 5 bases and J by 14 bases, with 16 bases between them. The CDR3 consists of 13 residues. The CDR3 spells CATSSLRFYALHF. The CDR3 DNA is TGTGCCACCAGCTCCCTCCGCTTCTACGCCCTCCACTTT.

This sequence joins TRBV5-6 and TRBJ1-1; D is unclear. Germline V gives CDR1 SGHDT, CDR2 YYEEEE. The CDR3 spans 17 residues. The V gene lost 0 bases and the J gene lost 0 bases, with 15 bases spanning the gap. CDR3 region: CASSLAGHTRMNTEAFF. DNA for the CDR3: TGTGCCAGCAGCTTGGCAGGCCATACACGCATGAACACTGAAGCTTTCTTT.

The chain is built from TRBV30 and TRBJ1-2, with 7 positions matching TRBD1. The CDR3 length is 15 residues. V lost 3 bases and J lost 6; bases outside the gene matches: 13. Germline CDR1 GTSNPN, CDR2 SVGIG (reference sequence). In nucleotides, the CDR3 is TGTGCCTGGAGCACAGACAGGGAAGGGGCTCATGGCTACACCTTC. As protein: CAWSTDREGAHGYTF.

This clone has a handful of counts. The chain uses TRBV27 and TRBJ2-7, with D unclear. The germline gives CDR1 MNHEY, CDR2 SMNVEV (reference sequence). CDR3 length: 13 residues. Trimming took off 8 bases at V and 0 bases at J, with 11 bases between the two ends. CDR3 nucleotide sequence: TGTGCCAGCTATTCGACGGGCTCCTACGAGCAGTACTTC. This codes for CASYSTGSYEQYF.

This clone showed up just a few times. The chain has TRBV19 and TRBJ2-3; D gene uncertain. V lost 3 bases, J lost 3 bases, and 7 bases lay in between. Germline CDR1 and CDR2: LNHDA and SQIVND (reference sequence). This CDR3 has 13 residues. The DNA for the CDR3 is TGTGCCAGTAGTATCGCGGAGACAGATACGCAGTATTTT. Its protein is CASSIAETDTQYF.

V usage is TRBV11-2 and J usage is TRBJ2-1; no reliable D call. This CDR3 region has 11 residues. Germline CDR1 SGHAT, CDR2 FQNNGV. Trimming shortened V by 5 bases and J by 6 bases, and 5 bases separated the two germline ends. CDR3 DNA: TGTGCCAGCAGCCCGGGCAATGAGCAGTTCTTC. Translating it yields CASSPGNEQFF.

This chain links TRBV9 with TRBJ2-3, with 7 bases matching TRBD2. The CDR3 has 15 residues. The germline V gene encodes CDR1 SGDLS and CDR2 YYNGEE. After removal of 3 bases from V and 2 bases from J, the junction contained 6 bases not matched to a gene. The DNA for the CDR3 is TGTGCCAGCAGCGCGGGAGGTAGAGACACAGATACGCAGTATTTT. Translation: CASSAGGRDTDTQYF.

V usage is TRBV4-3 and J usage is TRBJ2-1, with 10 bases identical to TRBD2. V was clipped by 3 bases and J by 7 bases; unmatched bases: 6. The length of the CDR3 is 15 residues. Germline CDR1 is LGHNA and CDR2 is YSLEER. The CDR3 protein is CASSHLAGAGNEQFF. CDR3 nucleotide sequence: TGCGCCAGCAGCCACCTAGCGGGGGCAGGGAATGAGCAGTTCTTC.

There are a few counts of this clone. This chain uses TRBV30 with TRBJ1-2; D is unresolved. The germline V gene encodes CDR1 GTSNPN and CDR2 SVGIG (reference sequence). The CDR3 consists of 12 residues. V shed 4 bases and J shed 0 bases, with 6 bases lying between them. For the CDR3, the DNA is TGTGCCTGGACAGAGACTAACTATGGCTACACCTTC. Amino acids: CAWTETNYGYTF.

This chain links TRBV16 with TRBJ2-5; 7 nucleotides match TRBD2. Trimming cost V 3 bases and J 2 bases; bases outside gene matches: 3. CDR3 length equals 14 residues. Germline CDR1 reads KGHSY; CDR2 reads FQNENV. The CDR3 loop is CASSHTSDQETQYF. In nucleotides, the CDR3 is TGTGCCAGCAGCCACACTAGCGATCAAGAGACCCAGTACTTC. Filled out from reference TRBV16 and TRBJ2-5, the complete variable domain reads GEEVAQTPKHLVRGEGQKAKLYCAPIKGHSYVFWYQQVLKNEFKFLISFQNENVFDETGMPKERFSAKCLPNSPCSLEIQATKLEDSAVYFCASSHTSDQETQYFGPGTRLLVL.

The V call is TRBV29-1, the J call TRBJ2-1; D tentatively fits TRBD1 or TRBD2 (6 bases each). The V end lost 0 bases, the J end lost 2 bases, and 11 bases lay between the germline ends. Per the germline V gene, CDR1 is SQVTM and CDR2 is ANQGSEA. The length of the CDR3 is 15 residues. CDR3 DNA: TGCAGCGTTGAAGATCGGGGGCCCCCCTACAATGAGCAGTTCTTC. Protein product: CSVEDRGPPYNEQFF.

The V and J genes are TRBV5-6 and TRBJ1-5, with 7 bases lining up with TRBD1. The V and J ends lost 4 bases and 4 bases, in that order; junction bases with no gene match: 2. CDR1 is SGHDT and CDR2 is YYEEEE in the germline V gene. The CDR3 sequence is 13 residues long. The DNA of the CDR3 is TGTGCCAGCAGCCAGACAGGGAATCAGCCCCAGCATTTT. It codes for CASSQTGNQPQHF.

The DNA for the CDR3 is TGTGCCAGCAGCTTAAACCTTGAGCAGTTCTTC. Its protein product is CASSLNLEQFF. V and J are TRBV11-2 and TRBJ2-1; D not resolved. V was clipped by 2 bases and J by 9 bases, with 5 bases between them. Per the germline V gene, CDR1 is SGHAT and CDR2 is FQNNGV. This CDR3 spans 11 amino acids.

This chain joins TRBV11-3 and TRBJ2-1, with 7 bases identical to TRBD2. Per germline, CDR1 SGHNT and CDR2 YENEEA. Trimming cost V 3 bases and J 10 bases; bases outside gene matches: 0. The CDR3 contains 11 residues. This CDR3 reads CASSFSGEQFF. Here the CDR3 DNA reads TGTGCCAGCAGCTTTAGCGGGGAGCAGTTCTTC.

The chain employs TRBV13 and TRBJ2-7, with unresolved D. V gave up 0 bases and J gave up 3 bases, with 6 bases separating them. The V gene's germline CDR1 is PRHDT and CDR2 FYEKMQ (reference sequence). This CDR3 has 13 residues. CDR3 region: CASSLGKNYEQYF. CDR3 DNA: TGTGCCAGCAGCTTAGGCAAGAACTACGAGCAGTACTTC.

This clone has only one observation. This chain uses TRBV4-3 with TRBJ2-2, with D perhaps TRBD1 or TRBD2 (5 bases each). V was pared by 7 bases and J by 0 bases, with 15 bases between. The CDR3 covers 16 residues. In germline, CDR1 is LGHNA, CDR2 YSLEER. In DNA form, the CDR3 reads TGCGCCAGCACCCGGGACCTGTACTCGAACACCGGGGAGCTGTTTTTT. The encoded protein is CASTRDLYSNTGELFF.

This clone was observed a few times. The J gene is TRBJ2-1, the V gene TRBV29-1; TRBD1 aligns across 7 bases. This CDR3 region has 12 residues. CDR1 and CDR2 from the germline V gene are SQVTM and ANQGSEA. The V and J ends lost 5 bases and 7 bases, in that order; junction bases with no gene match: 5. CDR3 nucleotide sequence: TGCAGCGTTAAGACAGGGCGAAATGAGCAGTTCTTC. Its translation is CSVKTGRNEQFF.

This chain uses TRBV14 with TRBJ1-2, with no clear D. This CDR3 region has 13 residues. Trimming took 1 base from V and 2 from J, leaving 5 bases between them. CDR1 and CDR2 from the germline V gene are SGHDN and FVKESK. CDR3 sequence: CASSQGANYGYTF. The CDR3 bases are TGTGCCAGCAGCCAAGGGGCAAACTATGGCTACACCTTC.

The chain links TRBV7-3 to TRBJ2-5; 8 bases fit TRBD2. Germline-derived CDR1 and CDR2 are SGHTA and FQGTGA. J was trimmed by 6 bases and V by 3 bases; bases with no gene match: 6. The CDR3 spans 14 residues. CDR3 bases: TGTGCCAGCAGCTTGAGCGGGGGCAGAAAGACCCAGTACTTC. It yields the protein CASSLSGGRKTQYF. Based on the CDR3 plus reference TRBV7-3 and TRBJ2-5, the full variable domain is GAGVSQTPSNKVTEKGKYVELRCDPISGHTALYWYRQSLGQGPEFLIYFQGTGAADDSGLPNDRFFAVRPEGSVSTLKIQRTERGDSAVYLCASSLSGGRKTQYFGPGTRLLVL.

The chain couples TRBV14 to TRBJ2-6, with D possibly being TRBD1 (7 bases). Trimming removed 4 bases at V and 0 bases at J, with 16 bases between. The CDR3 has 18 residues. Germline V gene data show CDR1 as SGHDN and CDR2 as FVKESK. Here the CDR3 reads CASSLQGGTLSGANVLTF. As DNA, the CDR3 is TGTGCCAGCAGCCTTCAGGGGGGAACCCTCTCTGGGGCCAACGTCCTGACTTTC.

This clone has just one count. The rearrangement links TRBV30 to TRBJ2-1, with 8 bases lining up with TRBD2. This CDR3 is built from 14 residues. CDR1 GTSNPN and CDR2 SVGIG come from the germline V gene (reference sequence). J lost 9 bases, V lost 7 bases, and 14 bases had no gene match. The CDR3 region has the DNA TGTGCCTTCAACCCGGCGGGGGGTGTTGGTGAGCAGTTCTTC. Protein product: CAFNPAGGVGEQFF.

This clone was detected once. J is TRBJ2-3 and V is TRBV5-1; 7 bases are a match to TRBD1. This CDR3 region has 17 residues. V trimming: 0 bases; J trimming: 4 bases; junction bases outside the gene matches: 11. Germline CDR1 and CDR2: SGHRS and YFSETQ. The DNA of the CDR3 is TGCGCCAGCAGCTTGGGTTCTGAGACAGGGCGTGCAGATACGCAGTATTTT. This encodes CASSLGSETGRADTQYF.

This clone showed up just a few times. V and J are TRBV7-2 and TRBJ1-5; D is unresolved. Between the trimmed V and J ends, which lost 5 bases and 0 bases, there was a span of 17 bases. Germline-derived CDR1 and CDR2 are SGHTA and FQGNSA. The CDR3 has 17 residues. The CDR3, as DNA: TGTGCCAGCAGCATCGATACCCCCCTCTATAGCAATCAGCCCCAGCATTTT. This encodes CASSIDTPLYSNQPQHF.

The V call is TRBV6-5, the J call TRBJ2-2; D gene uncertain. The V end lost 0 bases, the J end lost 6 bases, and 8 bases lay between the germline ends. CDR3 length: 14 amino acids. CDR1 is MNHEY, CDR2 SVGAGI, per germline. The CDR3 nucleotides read TGTGCCAGCAGTTACTCGGGCAAGTCCGGGGAGCTGTTTTTT. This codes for CASSYSGKSGELFF.